The 18 T cell receptor beta chains below all came from one sample that was sequenced in a study of T cells in Graves' hyperthyroidism and ophthalmopathy. TCR beta CDR3 regions were amplified from RNA. HTBI primers were used for first-round RT-PCR of the TCR CDR3. MiXCR was run by TCRdb on the multiplex PCR reads, yielding one entry per CDR3 protein. The table records more than 500,000 distinct CDR3 sequences, around 15% of them present only once. Sequenced input: blood. These receptors originate from a woman aged 25 to 45 with Graves' hyperthyroidism.

This clonotype was found many times. The chain carries TRBV10-2 and TRBJ1-4; TRBD1 aligns across 10 bases. The CDR3 covers 15 residues. J gave up 8 bases and V 4 bases, and 7 bases lay outside the gene matches. CDR1 and CDR2 from the germline V gene are WSHSY and SAAADI. CDR3 nucleotides: TGCGCCAGCAGTGCTCGGACAGGGGGTAAAGAAAAACTGTTTTTT. This translates into CASSARTGGKEKLFF.

This clonotype has at least ten counts. CDR3 nucleotides: TGTGCCAGCAGCTCGGACAGGGTCGACCCGAACCGGGAAGCTTTCTTT. It encodes CASSSDRVDPNREAFF. This rearrangement joins TRBV7-8 to TRBJ1-1, with TRBD1 identical over 8 bases. V trimming: 4 bases; J trimming: 8 bases; junction bases outside the gene matches: 15. The germline CDR1 and CDR2 sequences are SGHVS and FQNEAQ. The CDR3 has 16 residues. Variable domain in full (rest from reference TRBV7-8 and TRBJ1-1): GAGVSQSPRYKVAKRGQDVALRCDPISGHVSLFWYQQALGQGPEFLTYFQNEAQLDKSGLPSDRFFAERPEGSVSTLKIQRTQQEDSAVYLCASSSDRVDPNREAFFGQGTRLTVV.

This clonotype has more than one count but fewer than ten. The rearrangement joins TRBV27 to TRBJ2-3, with D unclear. Trimming removed 1 base from V and 5 bases from J, with 10 bases in between. The germline CDR1 and CDR2 sequences are MNHEY and SMNVEV (reference sequence). The CDR3 is made up of 14 amino acids. CDR3 loop: CASSLFSGVDTQYF. CDR3 nucleotide sequence: TGTGCCAGCAGTTTATTCTCGGGTGTAGATACGCAGTATTTT.

The rearrangement uses TRBV5-6 and TRBJ2-1; TRBD1 aligns across 7 bases. Trimming at V came to 1 base and at J to 3 bases, leaving 4 bases not matched to a gene. This CDR3 comprises 15 residues. From germline, CDR1 is SGHDT and CDR2 YYEEEE. CDR3 residues: CASSLSGQYYNEQFF. In nucleotides, the CDR3 is TGTGCCAGCAGCTTGTCGGGACAGTACTACAATGAGCAGTTCTTC.

The CDR3 DNA sequence: TGTGCCAGCAGCCCCGGGACCGTCGTCTCCTACGAGCAGTACTTC. It yields the protein CASSPGTVVSYEQYF. V and J are TRBV7-2 and TRBJ2-7; D tentatively fits TRBD1 or TRBD2 (5 bases each). Germline-derived CDR1 and CDR2 are SGHTA and FQGNSA. This CDR3 contains 15 residues. The germline V and J ends were trimmed by 5 bases and 0 bases, with 14 bases remaining between them.

This rearrangement joins TRBV30 to TRBJ2-7; D not certain. V lost 4 bases and J 1 base, leaving 8 bases between the germline ends. The CDR3 is made up of 12 amino acids. Per the germline V gene, CDR1 is GTSNPN and CDR2 is SVGIG (reference sequence). This CDR3 is CAWNGVSYEQYF. CDR3 DNA sequence: TGTGCCTGGAATGGGGTGTCCTACGAGCAGTACTTC.

This clonotype has ten or more counts. The chain has TRBV6-1 and TRBJ2-3; TRBD2 agrees at 10 bases. In germline, CDR1 is MNHNS, CDR2 SASEGT. This CDR3 has 15 residues. J lost 4 bases, V lost 0 bases, and 1 base had no gene match. CDR3 sequence: CASSEALAGPDTQYF. CDR3 bases: TGTGCCAGCAGTGAAGCACTAGCGGGACCAGATACGCAGTATTTT.

This clonotype was found a few times. This chain joins TRBV15 and TRBJ1-2; D possibly corresponds to TRBD1 (5 bases). The CDR3 runs 12 residues. The V gene's germline CDR1 is LNHNV and CDR2 YYDKDF (reference sequence). V lost 1 base to trimming and J lost 6 bases, with 6 bases between them. The CDR3 DNA reads as TGTGCCACCAGCAGAGGGGGGGATGGCTACACCTTC. Amino acid sequence: CATSRGGDGYTF.

This clonotype was counted at least ten times. The rearrangement joins TRBV27 to TRBJ2-3, with TRBD2 matching 11 bases. CDR3 length equals 16 residues. Germline lookup yields CDR1 MNHEY and CDR2 SMNVEV (reference sequence). The J segment lost 3 bases and the V segment lost 5 bases, leaving 7 bases of the junction unmatched. This CDR3 is CASSPRVAGGTDTQYF. CDR3 sequence (DNA): TGTGCCAGCAGTCCCCGGGTAGCGGGAGGGACAGATACGCAGTATTTT.

This clonotype was detected many times. A read error may produce the germline difference seen at one junction end. The rearrangement links TRBV28 to TRBJ2-7; D not certain. The CDR3 runs 12 residues. Germline CDR1 and CDR2: MDHEN and SYDVKM. Here the CDR3 reads CASSLTQYGQYF. CDR3 coding DNA: TGTGCCAGCAGTCTTACACAGTACGGGCAGTACTTC.

This clonotype came up a few times. The CDR3 is CASSNDRGYNEQFF. The CDR3 nucleotides read TGTGCCAGTAGTAATGACAGGGGTTACAATGAGCAGTTCTTC. The V call is TRBV19, the J call TRBJ2-1, with TRBD1 matching 8 bases. There are 14 residues in the CDR3. J gave up 4 bases and V 4 bases, and 3 bases lay outside the gene matches. Per the germline V gene, CDR1 is LNHDA and CDR2 is SQIVND (reference sequence).

CDR3 region: CASSATGTNEQFF. Here the CDR3 DNA reads TGTGCCAGCAGCGCGACAGGGACTAATGAGCAGTTCTTC. V gene TRBV12-3 or TRBV12-4 combines with J gene TRBJ2-1; tentatively, D is TRBD1 (7 bases). The V gene lost 6 bases and the J gene lost 7 bases, with 13 bases spanning the gap. This CDR3 is built from 13 residues.

The chain is built from TRBV6-4 and TRBJ1-1; no reliable D call. Trimming stripped 6 bases from V and 1 base from J, with 18 bases between. Looked up from germline, CDR1 is MRHNA and CDR2 is SNTAGT. The CDR3 has 16 amino acids. This chain's CDR3 is CASSPRVGMRNTEAFF. The CDR3 DNA sequence: TGTGCCAGCAGCCCCCGGGTGGGGATGCGGAACACTGAAGCTTTCTTT.

This clonotype has ten or more counts. The V call is TRBV2, the J call TRBJ1-5; D may be TRBD1 (6 bases). This CDR3 is 14 amino acids long. V was clipped by 2 bases and J by 5 bases, with 10 bases between them. Germline V lookup: CDR1 SNHLY, CDR2 FYNNEI. The CDR3 region has the DNA TGTGCCAGCAGTGAACAGGGGAGACATCAGCCCCAGCATTTT. This gives the protein CASSEQGRHQPQHF.

This clonotype has a handful of counts. The J gene is TRBJ1-5, the V gene TRBV20-1, with TRBD1 identical over 7 bases. This CDR3 contains 16 residues. CDR1 DFQATT and CDR2 SNEGSKA come from the germline V gene (reference sequence). Trimming at V came to 3 bases and at J to 0 bases, leaving 8 bases not matched to a gene. The CDR3 DNA sequence: TGCAGTGCTAGGCCCGCAGGGGGGTATAGCAATCAGCCCCAGCATTTT. Protein: CSARPAGGYSNQPQHF.

This clonotype was picked up many times. The chain combines TRBV28 with TRBJ2-1; 8 bases map to TRBD1. The ends lost 5 bases at V and 2 bases at J; junction bases unmatched: 11. Germline V gene data show CDR1 as MDHEN and CDR2 as SYDVKM. The CDR3 has 17 residues. CDR3 in DNA: TGTGCCAGCAGTCAACGACCAGGGGGCGGAACCTACAATGAGCAGTTCTTC. It is translated as CASSQRPGGGTYNEQFF.

This clonotype was detected only a few times. The chain carries TRBV5-1 and TRBJ2-2; D is unresolved. From germline, CDR1 is SGHRS and CDR2 YFSETQ. Trimming cost V 2 bases and J 4 bases, with 6 bases left between them. CDR3 length: 13 amino acids. The CDR3 coding sequence is TGCGCCAGCAGCTTTTGGGGCACCGGGGAGCTGTTTTTT. This translates into CASSFWGTGELFF.

This clonotype was recorded at least ten times. The rearrangement joins TRBV6-1 to TRBJ2-7, with TRBD2 as a possible D gene (5 bases). V was shortened by 8 bases and J by 0 bases, with 5 bases between the two germline ends. CDR1 is MNHNS, CDR2 SASEGT, per germline. The CDR3 sequence is 11 residues long. CDR3: CASGSSYEQYF. In nucleotides, the CDR3 is TGTGCCAGCGGGAGCTCCTACGAGCAGTACTTC.